Below are 10 T cell receptor beta chains sequenced from a single sample in a study of CD8 T cells in ankylosing spondylitis. TCRdb passed the 5' RACE reads through MiXCR, listing each CDR3 protein once. The repertoire holds about 360,000 distinct CDR3 sequences, with about 15% as singletons. Sequencing was performed on blood, either unsorted or a sorted T cell fraction (not recorded which). These receptors were taken from a male donor with ankylosing spondylitis or in good health (not recorded which).

The V gene is TRBV20-1, the J gene TRBJ1-4; D gene unclear. Between the trimmed V and J ends, which lost 4 bases and 0 bases, there was a span of 12 bases. Germline V gene lookup returns CDR1 DFQATT and CDR2 SNEGSKA (reference sequence). The CDR3 is 15 residues long. The CDR3 protein is CSANVRSATNEKLFF. The CDR3 coding sequence is TGCAGTGCTAATGTCAGGTCCGCAACTAATGAAAAACTGTTTTTT.

This clonotype was picked up many times. This chain joins TRBV6-5 and TRBJ1-2; 7 nucleotides align to TRBD1. Trimming cost V 0 bases and J 4 bases; bases outside gene matches: 5. Per the germline V gene, CDR1 is MNHEY and CDR2 is SVGAGI. The CDR3 is made up of 15 amino acids. For the CDR3, the DNA is TGTGCCAGCAGTTACTCAGGAGGGGGCGCCTATGGCTACACCTTC. Its protein product is CASSYSGGGAYGYTF.

This clonotype has a count of ten or more. The rearrangement uses TRBV12-3 or TRBV12-4 and TRBJ1-1; TRBD1 agrees at 9 bases. The CDR3 runs 16 residues. V gave up 3 bases and J gave up 7 bases; unmatched junction bases: 12. The CDR3 loop reads CASSFGTGTGRGEAFF. In nucleotides, the CDR3 is TGTGCCAGCAGTTTTGGGACCGGGACAGGGAGGGGTGAAGCTTTCTTT.

This chain connects TRBV29-1 to TRBJ1-2; TRBD1 matches at 9 bases. The germline CDR1 and CDR2 sequences are SQVTM and ANQGSEA. The CDR3 covers 12 residues. Trimming removed 6 bases from V and 5 bases from J; junction bases left unmatched: 4. Written as DNA, the CDR3 is TGCAGCGTAATGACAGGGGGATATGGCTACACCTTC. Its translation is CSVMTGGYGYTF.

A few counts support this clonotype. This chain uses TRBV4-2 with TRBJ2-1; D may be TRBD2 (6 bases). Germline-derived CDR1 and CDR2 are LGHNA and YNFKEQ. V was clipped by 3 bases and J by 0 bases, with 12 bases between them. The CDR3 contains 16 residues. The CDR3 loop is CASSQASSVSYNEQFF. The CDR3 region has the DNA TGTGCCAGCAGCCAGGCCTCTAGCGTCTCCTACAATGAGCAGTTCTTC.

This clonotype was observed many times. The chain employs TRBV5-6 and TRBJ2-3, with 12 bases aligning to TRBD2. V shed 0 bases, J shed 4 bases, and the junction held 0 bases outside the gene matches. The CDR3 length is 15 residues. Germline values: CDR1 SGHDT, CDR2 YYEEEE. CDR3 bases: TGTGCCAGCAGCTTGGGACTAGCGGGGGCAGATACGCAGTATTTT. Its protein product is CASSLGLAGADTQYF.

The chain is built from TRBV5-1 and TRBJ1-1; unclear D gene. V lost 5 bases and J 3 bases, leaving 8 bases between the germline ends. Germline V gene data show CDR1 as SGHRS and CDR2 as YFSETQ. The CDR3 is 12 residues long. For the CDR3, the DNA is TGCGCCAGCAGGGTATTTGACACTGAAGCTTTCTTT. This sequence encodes CASRVFDTEAFF.

V usage is TRBV7-2 and J usage is TRBJ1-1, with 11 bases matching TRBD1. There are 15 residues in the CDR3. The V gene end was trimmed by 1 base and the J gene end by 5 bases; junction bases not matched to a gene: 3. Germline V gives CDR1 SGHTA, CDR2 FQGNSA. This CDR3 reads CASSLVDRGRTEAFF. In DNA form, the CDR3 reads TGTGCCAGCAGCTTAGTGGACAGGGGGCGGACTGAAGCTTTCTTT. Full variable domain (outside the CDR3, taken from reference TRBV7-2 and TRBJ1-1): GAGVSQSPSNKVTEKGKDVELRCDPISGHTALYWYRQSLGQGLEFLIYFQGNSAPDKSGLPSDRFSAERTGGSVSTLTIQRTQQEDSAVYLCASSLVDRGRTEAFFGQGTRLTVV.

The gene calls are TRBV5-1 and TRBJ2-7, with no clear D. CDR1 and CDR2 (germline): SGHRS, YFSETQ. This CDR3 is 14 amino acids long. With 0 bases removed from V and 1 base from J, the gap between germline ends came to 8 bases. CDR3 DNA sequence: TGCGCCAGCAGCTTGGCGCCTCCTTCCTACGAGCAGTACTTC. Protein sequence: CASSLAPPSYEQYF. Filled out from reference TRBV5-1 and TRBJ2-7, the complete variable domain reads KAGVTQTPRYLIKTRGQQVTLSCSPISGHRSVSWYQQTPGQGLQFLFEYFSETQRNKGNFPGRFSGRQFSNSRSEMNVSTLELGDSALYLCASSLAPPSYEQYFGPGTRLTVT.

V usage is TRBV28 and J usage is TRBJ1-2; perhaps TRBD1 as D (5 bases). The length of the CDR3 is 14 residues. V lost 1 base, J lost 3 bases, and 9 bases lay in between. CDR1 and CDR2 from the germline V gene are MDHEN and SYDVKM. The CDR3: CASSLLMTDYGYTF. The CDR3 nucleotides are TGTGCCAGCAGTTTATTAATGACAGACTATGGCTACACCTTC.